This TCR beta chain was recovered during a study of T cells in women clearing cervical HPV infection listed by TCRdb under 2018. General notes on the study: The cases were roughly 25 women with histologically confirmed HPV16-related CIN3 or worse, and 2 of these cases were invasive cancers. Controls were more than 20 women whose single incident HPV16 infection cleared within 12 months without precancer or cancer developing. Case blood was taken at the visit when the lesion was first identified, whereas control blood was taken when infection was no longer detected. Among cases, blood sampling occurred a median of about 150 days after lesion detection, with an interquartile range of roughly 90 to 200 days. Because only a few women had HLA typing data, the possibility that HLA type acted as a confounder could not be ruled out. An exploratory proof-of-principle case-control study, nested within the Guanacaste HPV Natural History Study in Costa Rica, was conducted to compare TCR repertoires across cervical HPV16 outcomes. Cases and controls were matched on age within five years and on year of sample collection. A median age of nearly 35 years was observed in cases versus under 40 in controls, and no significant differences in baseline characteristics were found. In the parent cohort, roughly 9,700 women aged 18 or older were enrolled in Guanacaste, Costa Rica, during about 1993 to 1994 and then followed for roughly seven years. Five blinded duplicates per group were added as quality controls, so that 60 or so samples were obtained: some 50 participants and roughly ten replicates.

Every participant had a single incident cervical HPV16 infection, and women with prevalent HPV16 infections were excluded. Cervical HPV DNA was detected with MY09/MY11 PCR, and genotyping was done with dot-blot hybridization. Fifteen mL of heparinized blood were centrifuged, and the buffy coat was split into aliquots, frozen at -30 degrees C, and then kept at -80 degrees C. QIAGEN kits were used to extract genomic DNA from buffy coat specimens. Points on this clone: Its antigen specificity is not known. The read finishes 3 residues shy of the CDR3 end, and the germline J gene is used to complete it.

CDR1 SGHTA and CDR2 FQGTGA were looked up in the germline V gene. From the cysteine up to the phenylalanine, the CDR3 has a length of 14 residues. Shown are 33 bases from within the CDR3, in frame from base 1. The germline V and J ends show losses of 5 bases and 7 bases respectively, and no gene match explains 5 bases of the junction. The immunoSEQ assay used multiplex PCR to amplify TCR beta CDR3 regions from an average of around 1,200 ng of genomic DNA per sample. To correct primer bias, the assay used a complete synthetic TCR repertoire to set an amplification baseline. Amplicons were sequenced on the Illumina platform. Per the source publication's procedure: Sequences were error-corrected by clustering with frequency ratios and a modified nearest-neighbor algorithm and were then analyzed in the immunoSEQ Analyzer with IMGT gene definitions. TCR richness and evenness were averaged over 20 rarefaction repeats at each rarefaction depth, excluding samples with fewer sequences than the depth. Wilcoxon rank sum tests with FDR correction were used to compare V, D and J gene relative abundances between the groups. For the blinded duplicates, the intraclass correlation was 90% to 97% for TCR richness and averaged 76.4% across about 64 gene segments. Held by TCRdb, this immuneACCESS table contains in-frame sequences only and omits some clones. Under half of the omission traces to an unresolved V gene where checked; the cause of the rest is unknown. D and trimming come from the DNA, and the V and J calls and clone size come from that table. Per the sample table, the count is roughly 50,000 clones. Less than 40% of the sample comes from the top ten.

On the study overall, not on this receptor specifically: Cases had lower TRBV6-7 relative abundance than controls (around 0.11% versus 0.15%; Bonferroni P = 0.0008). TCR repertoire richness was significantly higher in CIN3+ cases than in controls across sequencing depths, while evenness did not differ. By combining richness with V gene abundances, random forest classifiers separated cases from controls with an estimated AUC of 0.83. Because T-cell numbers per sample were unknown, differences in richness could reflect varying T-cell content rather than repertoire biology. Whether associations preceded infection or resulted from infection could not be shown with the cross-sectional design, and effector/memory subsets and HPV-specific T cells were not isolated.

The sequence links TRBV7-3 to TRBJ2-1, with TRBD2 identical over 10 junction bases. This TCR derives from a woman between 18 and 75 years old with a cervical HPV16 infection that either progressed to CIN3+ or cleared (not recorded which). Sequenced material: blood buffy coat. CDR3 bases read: TGTGCCAGCAGCCCATCTAGCGGGGGTAATGAG. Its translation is CASSPSSGGNE. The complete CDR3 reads CASSPSSGGNEQFF.